This entry concerns a single TCR beta chain. The repertoire was sequenced with immunoSEQ multiplex PCR; TCRdb's copy has only in-frame clones and lacks some. The sample includes about 41,000 clones, 90% of them seen just once. This entry is derived from a study of T cell changes during pregnancy in multiple sclerosis. The germline gives CDR1 LGHNA, CDR2 YSLEER. Trimming removed 1 base at V and 1 base at J, with 18 bases between. This CDR3 contains 18 residues. The rearrangement joins TRBV4-3 to TRBJ2-3, with D perhaps matching TRBD2 (6 bases). This specimen was CD8+ T cells from peripheral blood mononuclear cells, taken in the third trimester of pregnancy. The TCR sequence derives from a female donor with multiple sclerosis, enrolled in a pregnancy study. The CDR3 DNA sequence: TGCGCCAGCAGCCAAGTCGGGGTTGGGGGGTTGCGCACAGATACGCAGTATTTT. It translates to CASSQVGVGGLRTDTQYF.